Presented here are 27 T cell receptor beta chains from one specimen sequenced in a study of blood T cell repertoires in COVID-19 (dated by TCRdb to about 2020). The library was built by means of the immunoSEQ multiplex PCR assay. Here the immuneACCESS table is served through TCRdb, limited to in-frame sequences with V and J called. Missing clones are a known gap in these copies; in checked studies unresolved V genes cover under half, and the rest lacks a known reason. The sample profile shows just under 40,000 clones; 79% of them were found once. The ten largest clones add up to around 25% of the sample. The sequenced material came from peripheral blood. Every receptor here comes from a man in his 70s with acute or convalescent COVID-19.

The chain employs TRBV7-9 and TRBJ2-1; TRBD2 matches at 14 bases. This CDR3 has 19 residues. The V and J ends lost 4 bases and 9 bases, in that order; junction bases with no gene match: 17. The germline V gene has CDR1 SEHNR and CDR2 FQNEAQ (reference sequence). CDR3 in amino acids: CASSSPLGRGLAGDGEQFF. The CDR3 nucleotides read TGTGCCAGCAGCTCCCCCCTAGGGAGGGGACTAGCGGGAGATGGTGAGCAGTTCTTC.

The sample holds a few counts of this clone. This CDR3 is CASISTGGRISYEQYF. The CDR3 DNA reads TGTGCCAGCATCTCCACCGGGGGGAGGATCTCCTACGAGCAGTACTTC. The chain combines TRBV2 with TRBJ2-7, with 7 bases aligning to TRBD2. The CDR3 contains 16 residues. Germline V gene sequence: CDR1 SNHLY, CDR2 FYNNEI. V lost 7 bases and J lost 0; bases outside the gene matches: 12.

V usage is TRBV29-1 and J usage is TRBJ2-7; a possible D gene is TRBD2 (6 bases). CDR3 size: 12 residues. Germline-derived CDR1 and CDR2 are SQVTM and ANQGSEA. Trimming shortened V by 4 bases and J by 2 bases, and 9 bases separated the two germline ends. The CDR3 spells CSVGGDTYEQYF. The CDR3 DNA reads as TGCAGCGTTGGGGGGGATACCTACGAGCAGTACTTC.

The DNA for the CDR3 is TGTGCCATCGGGACTTCCGGACAGGGGGGAAAACTGTTTTTT. This encodes CAIGTSGQGGKLFF. The chain uses TRBV10-3 and TRBJ1-4; 10 bases map to TRBD1. The CDR3 extends over 14 amino acids. Trimming at V came to 8 bases and at J to 10 bases, leaving 10 bases not matched to a gene. Germline V gives CDR1 ENHRY, CDR2 SYGVKD.

This chain uses TRBV7-2 with TRBJ2-1, with 7 bases fitting TRBD2. CDR3 length: 19 residues. V trimming: 7 bases; J trimming: 3 bases; junction bases outside the gene matches: 21. Germline lookup yields CDR1 SGHTA and CDR2 FQGNSA. CDR3 DNA sequence: TGTGCCAGCATCCCCGCAGGTCTAGCGGAGAATTCGAACTACAATGAGCAGTTCTTC. Protein sequence: CASIPAGLAENSNYNEQFF.

The chain has TRBV19 and TRBJ1-6; D not resolved. The CDR3 covers 12 residues. V was trimmed by 5 bases and J by 7 bases, leaving 6 bases between them. Germline V CDR1 and CDR2: LNHDA, SQIVND (reference sequence). CDR3 in DNA: TGTGCCAGTAGTCTGAGGAATTCACCCCTCCACTTT. As protein: CASSLRNSPLHF.

This chain uses TRBV10-1 with TRBJ1-2; 8 bases are a match to TRBD1. This CDR3 region has 13 residues. Germline V gene data show CDR1 as WNHNN and CDR2 as SYGVQD (reference sequence). Trimming removed 4 bases from V and 7 bases from J; junction bases left unmatched: 5. The CDR3 DNA is TGCGCCAGCAGTGCGGACAGGGCGAGTGGCTACACCTTC. Translated: CASSADRASGYTF.

J is TRBJ1-5 and V is TRBV21-1. TRBV21-1 represents a pseudogene. The length of the CDR3 is 17 residues. In DNA, the CDR3 is TGTGCCAGCAGCAAGGCCCCCGGGCAGGGAGGGAATCAGCCCCAGCATTTT. Encoded protein: CASSKAPGQGGNQPQHF.

This sequence joins TRBV2 and TRBJ1-1; TRBD1 matches at 8 bases. CDR1 is SNHLY, CDR2 FYNNEI, per germline. J lost 3 bases, V lost 3 bases, and 3 bases had no gene match. The CDR3 has 14 residues. CDR3 sequence reads: CASSDPTGDTEAFF. DNA for the CDR3: TGTGCCAGCAGTGATCCGACAGGGGACACTGAAGCTTTCTTT.

The CDR3 region is CASSLDHGPTGSQPQHF. In DNA, the CDR3 is TGTGCCAGCAGCTTAGATCACGGGCCTACGGGGTCGCAGCCCCAGCATTTT. The genes are TRBV7-8 and TRBJ1-5; D is ambiguous. Between the trimmed V and J ends, which lost 1 base and 7 bases, there was a span of 20 bases. The germline V gene encodes CDR1 SGHVS and CDR2 FQNEAQ. The CDR3 has 17 amino acids.

The chain employs TRBV3-1 (or the pseudogene TRBV3-2) and TRBJ1-3; possible D gene TRBD1, 6 bases. The CDR3 consists of 14 residues. CDR1 and CDR2 from the germline V gene are LGHDT and YNNKEL (reference sequence). V was trimmed by 4 bases and J by 2 bases, leaving 9 bases between them. The CDR3 region is CASSPRGPGNTIYF. The DNA of the CDR3 is TGTGCCAGCAGCCCCAGGGGTCCTGGAAACACCATATATTTT.

The rearrangement links TRBV24-1 to TRBJ1-1, with 8 bases that match TRBD1. The V gene's germline CDR1 is KGHDR and CDR2 SFDVKD. The ends lost 12 bases at V and 3 bases at J; junction bases unmatched: 5. The CDR3 consists of 12 residues. CDR3 nucleotide sequence: TGTGCCGTCCAGGACAGGGACACTGAAGCTTTCTTT. Its protein is CAVQDRDTEAFF.

The chain carries TRBV11-2 and TRBJ2-1; 9 bases fit TRBD2. The germline CDR1 and CDR2 sequences are SGHAT and FQNNGV. V shed 5 bases, J shed 7 bases, and the junction held 12 bases outside the gene matches. This CDR3 region has 16 residues. CDR3 loop: CASSPRYLREGNEQFF. Written as DNA, the CDR3 is TGTGCCAGCAGCCCACGGTACTTGCGGGAGGGTAATGAGCAGTTCTTC.

This clone has a handful of counts. The rearrangement uses TRBV4-2 and TRBJ2-5; 12 positions match TRBD2. Germline V CDR1 and CDR2: LGHNA, YNFKEQ. The CDR3 loop spans 18 amino acids. The junction had 11 bases not matched to a gene; V was cut back by 1 base and J by 5 bases. CDR3 residues: CASSQGLTPSGRGETQYF. The CDR3 DNA follows: TGTGCCAGCAGCCAAGGGTTGACCCCTAGCGGGAGGGGGGAGACCCAGTACTTC.

The V gene is TRBV24-1, the J gene TRBJ1-1; 7 bases are shared with TRBD1. CDR3 length: 12 residues. The ends lost 1 base at V and 8 bases at J; junction bases unmatched: 0. The germline V gene has CDR1 KGHDR and CDR2 SFDVKD. The DNA of the CDR3 is TGTGCCACCAGTGATTTACAGGGGGAAGCTTTCTTT. Protein: CATSDLQGEAFF.

V gene TRBV28 combines with J gene TRBJ2-5; D is perhaps TRBD1 (5 bases). Deletions cut 3 bases from V and 5 bases from J, with 13 bases between. Germline CDR1 and CDR2: MDHEN and SYDVKM. The CDR3 runs to 14 residues. CDR3 in amino acids: CASSLGPTPETQYF. In DNA, the CDR3 is TGTGCCAGCAGTTTGGGGCCCACTCCCGAGACCCAGTACTTC.

The chain links TRBV27 to TRBJ2-4, with no clear D. The V gene lost 0 bases and the J gene lost 0 bases, with 6 bases spanning the gap. The germline V gene has CDR1 MNHEY and CDR2 SMNVEV (reference sequence). This CDR3 has 15 amino acids. The CDR3 bases are TGTGCCAGCAGTTTATCGCGTGCAGCCAAAAACATTCAGTACTTC. It specifies CASSLSRAAKNIQYF.

The V call is TRBV6-4, the J call TRBJ2-2, with 7 bases matching TRBD2. CDR3 length: 14 residues. V lost 7 bases to trimming and J lost 4 bases; unmatched junction nucleotides: 6. Germline CDR1 MRHNA, CDR2 SNTAGT. The CDR3: CASTRDYLTGELFF. In nucleotides, the CDR3 is TGTGCCAGCACAAGGGACTACCTCACCGGGGAGCTGTTTTTT.

In this sample, this clone turned up many times. V and J are TRBV6-5 and TRBJ2-2; 16 nucleotides align to TRBD2. The V gene's germline CDR1 is MNHEY and CDR2 SVGAGI. The CDR3 loop spans 15 amino acids. The V gene end was trimmed by 7 bases and the J gene end by 6 bases; junction bases not matched to a gene: 2. CDR3 sequence reads: CASTGTSGRAGELFF. The CDR3 DNA sequence: TGTGCCAGCACAGGGACTAGCGGGAGGGCCGGGGAGCTGTTTTTT.

CDR3: CASSFQLRDRGHTGELFF. The CDR3 DNA reads TGTGCCAGCAGTTTCCAACTCCGGGACAGGGGGCACACCGGGGAGCTGTTTTTT. The gene calls are TRBV27 and TRBJ2-2, with 12 bases that match TRBD1. Germline trimming cut 3 bases from V and 3 bases from J; bases unmatched to any gene: 8. CDR1 is MNHEY, CDR2 SMNVEV, per germline (reference sequence). There are 18 residues in the CDR3.

This CDR3 is CASSQDPTGRGSPLHF. The CDR3 region has the DNA TGTGCCAGCAGCCAAGATCCGACAGGCCGTGGTTCACCCCTCCACTTT. The rearrangement joins TRBV4-2 to TRBJ1-6, with D perhaps matching TRBD1 (6 bases). Germline CDR1 is LGHNA and CDR2 is YNFKEQ. Trimming shortened V by 0 bases and J by 9 bases, and 15 bases separated the two germline ends. The CDR3 sequence is 16 residues long.

The V gene is TRBV11-2, the J gene TRBJ2-1; 12 bases agree with TRBD2. This CDR3 comprises 15 residues. V was clipped by 4 bases and J by 7 bases; unmatched bases: 5. CDR1 is SGHAT, CDR2 FQNNGV, per germline. In DNA, the CDR3 is TGTGCCAGCAGCTCAGGACTAGCGGGAAATAATGAGCAGTTCTTC. Protein sequence: CASSSGLAGNNEQFF.

The J gene is TRBJ2-1, the V gene TRBV5-4, with 9 positions matching TRBD2. Looked up from germline, CDR1 is SGHNT and CDR2 is YYREEE (reference sequence). The CDR3 extends over 16 amino acids. V shed 6 bases and J 2 bases; nucleotides not matched to a gene: 9. CDR3 DNA sequence: TGTGCCAGCACGACAGTAGCGGGAGACACCTACAATGAGCAGTTCTTC. Protein: CASTTVAGDTYNEQFF.

The sample holds a few counts of this clone. V and J are TRBV5-6 and TRBJ2-1; maybe TRBD2 (6 bases). In germline, CDR1 is SGHDT, CDR2 YYEEEE. V lost 4 bases, J lost 0 bases, and 17 bases lay in between. The CDR3 contains 17 residues. CDR3 region: CASSPSGGGHSYNEQFF. The CDR3 nucleotides are TGTGCCAGCAGCCCGTCTGGGGGAGGCCACTCCTACAATGAGCAGTTCTTC. The full variable domain, in which reference TRBV5-6 and TRBJ2-1 provide the parts outside the CDR3, is DAGVTQSPTHLIKTRGQQVTLRCSPKSGHDTVSWYQQALGQGPQFIFQYYEEEERQRGNFPDRFSGHQFPNYSSELNVNALLLGDSALYLCASSPSGGGHSYNEQFFGPGTRLTVL.

This clone turned up a few times. This sequence joins TRBV10-3 and TRBJ2-2; 16 nucleotides align to TRBD2. In germline, CDR1 is ENHRY, CDR2 SYGVKD. J gave up 5 bases and V 6 bases, and 3 bases lay outside the gene matches. This CDR3 spans 16 amino acids. The CDR3 region has the DNA TGTGCCATCAGAGGGACTAGCGGGAGGGGGACCGGGGAGCTGTTTTTT. Its protein product is CAIRGTSGRGTGELFF.

This clone appeared a few times. CDR3 region: CASSNHDRDEAFF. Here the CDR3 DNA reads TGTGCCAGCAGCAACCATGACAGGGACGAAGCTTTCTTT. This chain joins TRBV21-1 and TRBJ1-1; the listed D gene, TRBD1, was not tested against the DNA. TRBV21-1 is labeled a pseudogene. The CDR3 consists of 13 residues.

The V gene is TRBV24-1, the J gene TRBJ2-7; 8 nucleotides align to TRBD2. The CDR3 length is 13 residues. From germline, CDR1 is KGHDR and CDR2 SFDVKD. J gave up 4 bases and V 7 bases, and 5 bases lay outside the gene matches. CDR3 nucleotide sequence: TGTGCCACCAGCCCAAGCGGGAGTTACGAGCAGTACTTC. Residues: CATSPSGSYEQYF.